These T cell receptor beta chains were read from a single sample in a study of blood T cell dynamics during melanoma immunotherapy. Only in-frame clones appear in the TCRdb table, and some are missing; sequencing was by immunoSEQ multiplex PCR. There are some 5,700 clones in the sample; more than 80% occur only once, and roughly 29% lies in the top ten. The sequences come from blood, collected from a patient treated with checkpoint blockade. These receptors were collected from a human donor with melanoma. Some clones in this sample may be carry-over from other donors' samples. The conserved cysteine and the conserved F or W are not part of the CDR3 here. Each record gives: J gene, V gene, CDR3 protein.

j_gene: TRBJ1-1; v_gene: TRBV28; CDR3aa: ASSFYYKKNTEAF
j_gene: TRBJ2-3; v_gene: TRBV10-3; CDR3aa: AISGQSDTQY
j_gene: TRBJ2-1; v_gene: TRBV7-6; CDR3aa: ASSWGGPYNEQF
j_gene: TRBJ2-2; v_gene: TRBV27; CDR3aa: ASGQGNFAGELF
j_gene: TRBJ1-2; v_gene: TRBV5-4; CDR3aa: ASSLEGARGYT
j_gene: TRBJ1-6; v_gene: TRBV5-1; CDR3aa: ASSLETYNSPLH
j_gene: TRBJ2-1; v_gene: TRBV19; CDR3aa: ASSSRLAGGYNEQF
j_gene: TRBJ2-3; v_gene: TRBV4-2; CDR3aa: ASSLGWQGADKDTQY
j_gene: TRBJ2-1; v_gene: TRBV28; CDR3aa: ASISGTGKNEQF
j_gene: TRBJ2-5; v_gene: TRBV5-8; CDR3aa: ASSYVWGQSPETQY
j_gene: TRBJ1-5; v_gene: TRBV28; CDR3aa: ASTPHVGQGDNQPQH
j_gene: TRBJ1-6; v_gene: TRBV10-1; CDR3aa: ASSEPGQRGGNSPLH
j_gene: TRBJ1-5; v_gene: TRBV5-7; CDR3aa: ASSKGTGVSKRFQPQH
j_gene: TRBJ2-5; v_gene: TRBV28; CDR3aa: ASSLSSGGQETQY
j_gene: TRBJ2-7; v_gene: TRBV7-2; CDR3aa: ASSKYALTYEQY
j_gene: TRBJ2-7; v_gene: TRBV5-4; CDR3aa: ASSSRTSGGYEQY
j_gene: TRBJ2-1; v_gene: TRBV6-1; CDR3aa: ASRFYDGAGNEQF
j_gene: TRBJ1-1; v_gene: TRBV14; CDR3aa: ASSHFNKGFANTEAF
j_gene: TRBJ1-4; v_gene: TRBV25-1; CDR3aa: ATSAGTRATNEKLF
j_gene: TRBJ2-1; v_gene: TRBV6-6; CDR3aa: ASSGGQGAFDNEQF
j_gene: TRBJ2-1; v_gene: TRBV19; CDR3aa: ASSVGSLEGNEQF
j_gene: TRBJ2-2; v_gene: TRBV7-2; CDR3aa: ASSLIQNFGELF
j_gene: TRBJ2-3; v_gene: TRBV13; CDR3aa: ASSVKQGSSTDTQY
j_gene: TRBJ2-3; v_gene: TRBV28; CDR3aa: ASSFLATDTQY
j_gene: TRBJ1-5; v_gene: TRBV4-3; CDR3aa: ASSQVLGEGDQPQH
j_gene: TRBJ2-6; v_gene: TRBV7-8; CDR3aa: AGSPTTHSGANVLT
j_gene: TRBJ2-3; v_gene: TRBV6-4; CDR3aa: ASSARDSSDTQY
j_gene: TRBJ2-7; v_gene: TRBV11-3; CDR3aa: ASSVNRGEQY
j_gene: TRBJ1-2; v_gene: TRBV28; CDR3aa: ASSDSPADGYT
j_gene: TRBJ1-1; v_gene: TRBV28; CDR3aa: ASSLTGRYTEAF
j_gene: TRBJ2-5; v_gene: TRBV15; CDR3aa: ATSRDKRGIETQY
j_gene: TRBJ2-1; v_gene: TRBV19; CDR3aa: ASSPGLAHEQF
j_gene: TRBJ2-1; v_gene: TRBV7-2; CDR3aa: ASSPEGMARRF
j_gene: TRBJ2-7; v_gene: TRBV11-3; CDR3aa: ASSFGRERNEQY
j_gene: TRBJ2-2; v_gene: TRBV2; CDR3aa: ASRRGTSTGELF
j_gene: TRBJ2-5; v_gene: TRBV6-5; CDR3aa: ASTAGGRGTQY
j_gene: TRBJ2-7; v_gene: TRBV5-6; CDR3aa: ACGAGSYEQY
j_gene: TRBJ2-5; v_gene: TRBV5-1; CDR3aa: ASSQGQGKGETQY
j_gene: TRBJ2-7; v_gene: TRBV10-3; CDR3aa: AISDREVQY
j_gene: TRBJ2-3; v_gene: TRBV9; CDR3aa: ASSVEDGGFTDTQY
j_gene: TRBJ2-6; v_gene: TRBV19; CDR3aa: ASSIQAGAGANVLT
j_gene: TRBJ2-7; v_gene: TRBV27; CDR3aa: ASRKRGAKYEQY
j_gene: TRBJ1-1; v_gene: TRBV7-2; CDR3aa: ASSLSSRDTEAF
j_gene: TRBJ1-1; v_gene: TRBV2; CDR3aa: ASTRGRRVTEAF
j_gene: TRBJ2-7; v_gene: TRBV9; CDR3aa: ASSAGDSYEQY
j_gene: TRBJ2-5; v_gene: TRBV27; CDR3aa: ASTEVGGETQY
j_gene: TRBJ2-1; v_gene: TRBV2; CDR3aa: ASSEAGTFFNEQF
j_gene: TRBJ2-3; v_gene: TRBV6-5; CDR3aa: ASGVRADTQY
j_gene: TRBJ2-3; v_gene: TRBV11-3; CDR3aa: ASSLGGTSVPDTQY
j_gene: TRBJ2-5; v_gene: TRBV7-2; CDR3aa: ASSTWTDKQETQY
j_gene: TRBJ2-2; v_gene: TRBV5-1; CDR3aa: ASRKAGLNTGELF
j_gene: TRBJ2-1; v_gene: TRBV7-3; CDR3aa: ASSLSGGHYNEQF
j_gene: TRBJ1-1; v_gene: TRBV5-4; CDR3aa: ASSLYSTTEAF
j_gene: TRBJ2-7; v_gene: TRBV9; CDR3aa: ASSITPTYEQY
j_gene: TRBJ2-1; v_gene: TRBV6-4; CDR3aa: ASSELAGNEQF
j_gene: TRBJ2-7; v_gene: TRBV9; CDR3aa: ASSVSPRQVPYEQY
j_gene: TRBJ2-3; v_gene: TRBV2; CDR3aa: ASSRTGGFPDTQY
j_gene: TRBJ1-5; v_gene: TRBV7-8; CDR3aa: ASSLDSSNQPQH
j_gene: TRBJ2-7; v_gene: TRBV9; CDR3aa: ASSGGGAVDEQY